The TCR beta chain described here comes from a study of T cell responses to AZD1222 COVID-19 vaccine. Findings and caveats of the study: Spike-specific TCR breadth and depth went up after people got two AZD1222 doses. CD4 TCRs associated with vaccination spanned spike, dominating at 160-218 and 743-854.

Concerning this clone itself: Its antigen is currently unknown.

The repertoire was sequenced with immunoSEQ multiplex PCR; TCRdb's copy has only in-frame clones and lacks some. The repertoire consists of 150,000 to 200,000 clones, with 85% to 95% occurring once and the leading ten covering roughly 9.2%. From germline, CDR1 is SGHVS and CDR2 FQNEAQ. V was trimmed by 5 bases and J by 6 bases, leaving 14 bases between them. This CDR3 contains 14 residues. This chain links TRBV7-8 with TRBJ1-3; D gene ambiguous. This sequence originates from an adult in good health. Sequenced here: peripheral blood, sampled on day 0 of AZD1222 vaccination. Here the CDR3 DNA reads TGTGCCAGCAGCCCCTGGGAAATCGTAAACACCATATATTTT. It is translated as CASSPWEIVNTIYF.